Shown below are 27 T cell receptor beta chains from a single sample sequenced in a study of T-cell reconstitution after alpha-beta-depleted transplantation in children. During its preparation, the TCRbeta library received unique molecular identifiers. TCRdb re-derived calls from the PCR reads in MiXCR, one entry per CDR3 protein. The data contain fewer than 750,000 distinct CDR3 sequences, 23% of them singletons. Sequenced material: PBMCs, mostly from graft donor cells, taken 360 days after TCRalphabeta/CD19-depleted stem cell transplant. All receptors derive from a boy in the first two years of life who had a stem cell transplant for acute myeloid leukemia, so the T cells may come from the graft donor.

The J gene is TRBJ2-5, the V gene TRBV29-1, with D possibly being TRBD1 or TRBD2 (5 bases each). The CDR3 runs to 12 residues. Germline V gene lookup returns CDR1 SQVTM and CDR2 ANQGSEA. Trimming took 7 bases from V and 4 from J, leaving 13 bases between them. CDR3 in amino acids: CSAEGGGETQYF. In nucleotides, the CDR3 is TGCAGCGCCGAAGGTGGGGGAGAGACCCAGTACTTC.

This clonotype was recorded many times. The V call is TRBV10-3, the J call TRBJ2-5, with D perhaps TRBD1 (6 bases). The CDR3 covers 14 residues. Trimming took off 2 bases at V and 5 bases at J, with 12 bases between the two ends. Germline V CDR1 and CDR2: ENHRY, SYGVKD. CDR3 loop: CAISETGRQETQYF. In nucleotides, the CDR3 is TGTGCCATCAGTGAGACAGGGCGCCAGGAGACCCAGTACTTC.

The chain links TRBV6-1 to TRBJ2-5; 8 bases agree with TRBD1. J was trimmed by 1 base and V by 7 bases; bases with no gene match: 11. Germline V gene data show CDR1 as MNHNS and CDR2 as SASEGT. CDR3 length equals 16 residues. CDR3 DNA: TGTGCCAGCACCACCGGACAGGGCCCTTTCCAAGAGACCCAGTACTTC. It specifies CASTTGQGPFQETQYF.

This clonotype has ten or more counts. The CDR3 bases are TGTGCCAGCAGCCCCGTGGACTTAGGGGCCAACGTCCTGACTTTC. This sequence encodes CASSPVDLGANVLTF. This chain joins TRBV12-3 or TRBV12-4 and TRBJ2-6; D possibly corresponds to TRBD2 (5 bases). V was cut by 6 bases and J by 4 bases, with 13 bases left in between. CDR3 length: 15 residues.

This clonotype appeared a few times. This chain connects TRBV20-1 to TRBJ2-7; D not certain. Per germline, CDR1 DFQATT and CDR2 SNEGSKA (reference sequence). The CDR3 is 15 amino acids. Trimming stripped 0 bases from V and 1 base from J, with 13 bases between. Written as DNA, the CDR3 is TGCAGTGCTAGAGATCCCAAGAAGAGGTCCTACGAGCAGTACTTC. It translates to CSARDPKKRSYEQYF.

The chain couples TRBV12-3 or TRBV12-4 to TRBJ1-5; 9 bases are shared with TRBD1. After removal of 6 bases from V and 2 bases from J, the junction contained 11 bases not matched to a gene. The CDR3 has 17 amino acids. The CDR3 DNA reads TGTGCCAGCAGACCGGGACAGGGATTGAGGGGCAATCAGCCCCAGCATTTT. Amino acid sequence: CASRPGQGLRGNQPQHF.

This clonotype was detected only a few times. The V call is TRBV7-9, the J call TRBJ1-1; no firm D call. This CDR3 has 14 residues. CDR1 SEHNR and CDR2 FQNEAQ come from the germline V gene (reference sequence). Trimming stripped 2 bases from V and 0 bases from J, with 7 bases between. CDR3: CASSLRMVNTEAFF. The CDR3 DNA reads as TGTGCCAGCAGCTTACGGATGGTGAACACTGAAGCTTTCTTT.

This chain connects TRBV20-1 to TRBJ1-1, with D hard to call. Per the germline V gene, CDR1 is DFQATT and CDR2 is SNEGSKA (reference sequence). This CDR3 is built from 11 residues. V dropped 5 bases and J dropped 0 bases, with 4 bases sitting between them. DNA of the CDR3: TGCAGTGCTTATCTGAACACTGAAGCTTTCTTT. It encodes CSAYLNTEAFF.

The chain recombines TRBV24-1 with TRBJ2-5, with D perhaps given as TRBD1 or TRBD2 (5 bases each). Germline CDR1 and CDR2: KGHDR and SFDVKD. This CDR3 contains 13 residues. V was cut by 4 bases and J by 6 bases, with 11 bases left in between. The CDR3 protein is CATSDGDEKTQYF. As DNA, the CDR3 is TGTGCCACCAGTGACGGGGACGAGAAGACCCAGTACTTC.

This clonotype appeared a few times. The rearrangement uses TRBV11-2 and TRBJ2-7; 7 bases are shared with TRBD1. CDR1 SGHAT and CDR2 FQNNGV come from the germline V gene. Germline trimming cut 4 bases from V and 7 bases from J; bases unmatched to any gene: 10. The CDR3 sequence is 14 residues long. In DNA, the CDR3 is TGTGCCAGCAGCTCCCGACAGGGAAGACATGAGCAGTACGTC. This translates into CASSSRQGRHEQYV.

The chain couples TRBV6-1 to TRBJ1-1; D perhaps matches TRBD1 (5 bases). This CDR3 is built from 14 residues. Germline V gene lookup returns CDR1 MNHNS and CDR2 SASEGT. V lost 3 bases and J 1 base, leaving 9 bases between the germline ends. CDR3 amino acids: CASSEAGGNTEAFF. For the CDR3, the DNA is TGTGCCAGCAGTGAGGCCGGGGGGAACACTGAAGCTTTCTTT.

The V and J genes are TRBV11-2 and TRBJ2-1; D is unclear. The V end was cut by 4 bases, the J end by 7 bases, with 11 bases between. Germline CDR1 reads SGHAT; CDR2 reads FQNNGV. This CDR3 spans 13 amino acids. The CDR3 is CASSSSIENEQFF. The CDR3 DNA reads as TGTGCCAGCAGCTCATCAATAGAGAATGAGCAGTTCTTC.

This clonotype is a singleton in its sample. The V gene is TRBV12-3 or TRBV12-4, the J gene TRBJ2-5, with TRBD2 as a possible D gene (5 bases). This CDR3 has 14 amino acids. V lost 5 bases to trimming and J lost 3 bases, with 13 bases between them. CDR3 residues: CASSEVAPKETQYF. The CDR3 DNA reads TGTGCCAGCAGTGAGGTAGCGCCGAAAGAGACCCAGTACTTC.

The rearrangement joins TRBV5-1 to TRBJ2-1; TRBD2 matches at 15 bases. The CDR3 length is 15 residues. V dropped 3 bases and J dropped 12; count of bases not matched to a gene: 7. CDR1 is SGHRS, CDR2 YFSETQ, per germline. The CDR3 nucleotides are TGCGCCAGCAGCTCGGGACTAGCGGGGGGCCAAGTGCAGTTCTTC. Encoded protein: CASSSGLAGGQVQFF.

This clonotype turned up a few times. The CDR3 reads CASSIGRGNGDTQYF. CDR3 nucleotides: TGCGCCAGCAGCATTGGGCGGGGGAATGGAGATACGCAGTATTTT. The chain couples TRBV5-1 to TRBJ2-3; 7 positions agree with TRBD2. This CDR3 has 15 amino acids. Germline CDR1 is SGHRS and CDR2 is YFSETQ. Trimming at V came to 4 bases and at J to 5 bases, leaving 10 bases not matched to a gene.

This clonotype was picked up many times. This chain connects TRBV7-9 to TRBJ1-1; D not resolved. Trimming took off 3 bases at V and 3 bases at J, with 5 bases between the two ends. The CDR3 length is 12 residues. Per germline, CDR1 SEHNR and CDR2 FQNEAQ (reference sequence). The CDR3 reads CASSFADTEAFF. CDR3 nucleotides: TGTGCCAGCAGCTTCGCGGACACTGAAGCTTTCTTT.

This clonotype was counted many times. The chain recombines TRBV7-9 with TRBJ1-2; a weak D match, TRBD1 (6 bases). Germline CDR1 reads SEHNR; CDR2 reads FQNEAQ (reference sequence). The CDR3 loop spans 13 amino acids. With 5 bases removed from V and 3 bases from J, the gap between germline ends came to 10 bases. CDR3 protein: CASSLDRYYGYTF. The CDR3 coding sequence is TGTGCCAGCAGCCTGGACAGATACTATGGCTACACCTTC.

This chain connects TRBV20-1 to TRBJ1-5; 8 positions agree with TRBD1. The CDR3 runs to 14 residues. Germline CDR1 and CDR2: DFQATT and SNEGSKA (reference sequence). After removal of 3 bases from V and 5 bases from J, the junction contained 6 bases not matched to a gene. DNA for the CDR3: TGCAGTGCTAGCCAGGCAGGGGGCTATCAGCCCCAGCATTTT. Its translation: CSASQAGGYQPQHF.

The V and J genes are TRBV4-1 and TRBJ2-2; TRBD1 matches at 7 bases. This CDR3 is 17 amino acids long. The germline V gene has CDR1 MGHRA and CDR2 YSYEKL. Trimming cost V 4 bases and J 1 base; bases outside gene matches: 9. The CDR3 protein is CASSLHAGTVNTGELFF. CDR3 bases: TGCGCCAGCAGCCTACACGCCGGGACAGTGAACACCGGGGAGCTGTTTTTT.

This clonotype occurred many times. This chain uses TRBV5-5 with TRBJ2-6; D might be TRBD1 (6 bases). Germline values: CDR1 SGHKS, CDR2 YYEKEE (reference sequence). Trimming shortened V by 4 bases and J by 0 bases, and 11 bases separated the two germline ends. The CDR3 loop spans 16 amino acids. CDR3 coding DNA: TGTGCCAGCAGCCTTCAAGGGGGCTCTGGGGCCAACGTCCTGACTTTC. Translated, it gives CASSLQGGSGANVLTF. The variable domain in full, with the rest retrieved from reference TRBV5-5 and TRBJ2-6, is DAGVTQSPTHLIKTRGQQVTLRCSPISGHKSVSWYQQVLGQGPQFIFQYYEKEERGRGNFPDRFSARQFPNYSSELNVNALLLGDSALYLCASSLQGGSGANVLTFGAGSRLTVL.

This clonotype was counted between two and nine times. The chain uses TRBV2 and TRBJ2-7; 10 bases are shared with TRBD1. The length of the CDR3 is 14 residues. Germline lookup yields CDR1 SNHLY and CDR2 FYNNEI. Trimming at V came to 4 bases and at J to 2 bases, leaving 2 bases not matched to a gene. The CDR3 is CASSAGQGTYEQYV. The CDR3 DNA follows: TGTGCCAGCAGTGCGGGACAGGGGACCTACGAGCAGTACGTC.

The CDR3 DNA sequence: TGTGCCAGCAGTGAAAGGCTCGCTCAGCCCCAGCATTTT. Encoded protein: CASSERLAQPQHF. The V gene is TRBV27, the J gene TRBJ1-5; D is undetermined. The germline V and J ends were trimmed by 5 bases and 6 bases, with 11 bases remaining between them. The CDR3 extends over 13 amino acids. CDR1 and CDR2 from the germline V gene are MNHEY and SMNVEV (reference sequence).

The V call is TRBV20-1, the J call TRBJ2-7, with 8 bases that match TRBD1. Per germline, CDR1 DFQATT and CDR2 SNEGSKA (reference sequence). This CDR3 spans 15 amino acids. Trimming removed 1 base from V and 4 bases from J; junction bases left unmatched: 9. The CDR3 sequence is CSARVPGTGDYEQYF. The DNA for the CDR3 is TGCAGTGCTAGAGTTCCCGGGACAGGAGATTACGAGCAGTACTTC.

This clonotype has ten or more counts. The chain combines TRBV20-1 with TRBJ2-1; possibly TRBD1 for D (6 bases). Trimming removed 4 bases from V and 2 bases from J, with 12 bases in between. Germline-derived CDR1 and CDR2 are DFQATT and SNEGSKA (reference sequence). The CDR3 is 14 residues long. DNA for the CDR3: TGCAGTGCTACACAGGGCCCCCCCTACAATGAGCAGTTCTTC. Encoded protein: CSATQGPPYNEQFF.

The V and J genes are TRBV15 and TRBJ2-1; D might be TRBD1 (6 bases). The CDR3 consists of 15 residues. Germline V gene lookup returns CDR1 LNHNV and CDR2 YYDKDF (reference sequence). V shed 4 bases and J shed 0 bases, with 10 bases lying between them. CDR3 DNA sequence: TGTGCCACCAGCACTCAGACAGGCTCCTACAATGAGCAGTTCTTC. Protein: CATSTQTGSYNEQFF.

The chain combines TRBV6-6 with TRBJ2-5; 7 positions agree with TRBD2. The germline V gene has CDR1 MNHNY and CDR2 SVGAGI (reference sequence). J lost 4 bases, V lost 6 bases, and 5 bases had no gene match. This CDR3 is 13 amino acids long. In nucleotides, the CDR3 is TGTGCCAGCAGCCCCCGGGGGGTAGAGACCCAGTACTTC. This gives the protein CASSPRGVETQYF.

The table lists this clonotype with a few counts. The CDR3 sequence: CASSQVGVRGEQFF. The CDR3 DNA sequence: TGCGCCAGCAGCCAAGTGGGGGTTAGGGGTGAGCAGTTCTTC. This chain uses TRBV4-3 with TRBJ2-1, with D perhaps being TRBD1 or TRBD2 (5 bases each). This CDR3 is built from 14 residues. CDR1 LGHNA and CDR2 YSLEER come from the germline V gene. Trimming took 1 base from V and 9 from J, leaving 13 bases between them.